This T cell receptor beta chain emerged from a study of T cell responses to AZD1222 COVID-19 vaccine. Worth noting for this clone: Antigen unknown.

Sequencing was performed with immunoSEQ multiplex PCR; in TCRdb, only in-frame clones are kept and a portion is missing. Of 150,000 to 180,000 clones listed, roughly 90% are singletons. Study conclusions and caveats: An increase in Spike-specific TCR breadth and depth was observed after two AZD1222 doses. Unmutated regions of variants are reportedly targeted by nearly half of spike-specific TCRs.

The ends were cut back, 0 bases at V and 14 bases at J, with 14 bases in the middle. CDR3 length: 13 residues. Germline values: CDR1 MGHRA, CDR2 YSYEKL. Sequencing used peripheral blood, obtained on day 0 of MenACWY control vaccination. This receptor was obtained from an adult in good health. The chain employs TRBV4-1 and TRBJ2-1; D ambiguous. The CDR3 nucleotides are TGCGCCAGCAGCCAAGAAGGGCCCGGGCAAAAGTTCTTC. Encoded protein: CASSQEGPGQKFF.